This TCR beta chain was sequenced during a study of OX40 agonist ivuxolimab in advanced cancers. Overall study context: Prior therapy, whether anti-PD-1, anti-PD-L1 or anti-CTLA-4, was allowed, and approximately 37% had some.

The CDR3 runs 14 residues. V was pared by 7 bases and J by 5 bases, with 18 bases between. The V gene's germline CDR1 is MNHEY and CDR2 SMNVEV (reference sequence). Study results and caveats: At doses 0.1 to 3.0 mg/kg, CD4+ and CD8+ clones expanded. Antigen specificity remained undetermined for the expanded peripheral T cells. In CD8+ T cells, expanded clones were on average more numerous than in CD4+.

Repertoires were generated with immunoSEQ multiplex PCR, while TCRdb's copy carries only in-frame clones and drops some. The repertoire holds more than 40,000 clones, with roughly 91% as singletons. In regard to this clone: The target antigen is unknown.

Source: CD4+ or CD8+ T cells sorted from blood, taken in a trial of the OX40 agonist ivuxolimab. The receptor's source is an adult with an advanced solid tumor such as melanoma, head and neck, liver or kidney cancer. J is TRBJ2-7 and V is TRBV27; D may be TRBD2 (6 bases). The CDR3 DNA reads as TGTGCCAGCACCCTCCGGGACGGAGGGAACGAGCAGTACTTC. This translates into CASTLRDGGNEQYF.